Below are 22 T cell receptor beta chains sequenced from a single sample in a study of tumor-infiltrating lymphocytes in oesophageal squamous cell carcinoma. TCRdb called the PCR reads again in MiXCR, with one record for every CDR3 protein. The sample carries about 15,000 distinct CDR3 sequences, around half recorded once. The source material was esophageal tumor tissue. Every receptor here comes from a female donor with esophageal squamous cell carcinoma.

This clonotype was counted many times. This chain links TRBV24-1 with TRBJ1-4; 8 nucleotides match TRBD1. The CDR3 covers 15 residues. The germline V gene has CDR1 KGHDR and CDR2 SFDVKD. Germline trimming cut 4 bases from V and 10 bases from J; bases unmatched to any gene: 10. CDR3 DNA sequence: TGTGCCACCAGTGACGGACAGGGCCCACTTTCAAAACTGTTTTTT. Translating gives CATSDGQGPLSKLFF.

The V and J genes are TRBV7-3 and TRBJ2-3; a weak D match, TRBD2 (6 bases). V dropped 4 bases and J dropped 7 bases, with 15 bases sitting between them. The CDR3 length is 14 residues. CDR1 and CDR2 (germline): SGHTA, FQGTGA. The chain's CDR3 is CASSSAELANTQYF. CDR3 DNA: TGTGCCAGCAGCTCAGCGGAACTAGCAAATACGCAGTATTTT.

The V call is TRBV6-5, the J call TRBJ2-5; D assignment may be TRBD1 or TRBD2 (5 bases each). The J call may be in error: the DNA end matches TRBJ2-1 better. This CDR3 has 13 amino acids. Germline-derived CDR1 and CDR2 are MNHEY and SVGAGI. In DNA form, the CDR3 reads TGTGCCAGCACCAAGAGGGGCGACAATGAGCAGTTCTTC. Amino acid sequence: CASTKRGDNEQFF.

This clonotype was seen at least ten times. The J gene is TRBJ1-1, the V gene TRBV27; no clear D. CDR1 and CDR2 from the germline V gene are MNHEY and SMNVEV (reference sequence). Trimming took off 3 bases at V and 4 bases at J, with 15 bases between the two ends. The CDR3 sequence is 15 residues long. CDR3 amino acids: CASSFNPAAGTEAFF. As DNA, the CDR3 is TGTGCCAGCAGTTTCAATCCGGCGGCTGGCACTGAAGCTTTCTTT.

This sequence joins TRBV7-4 and TRBJ2-3; 7 nucleotides match TRBD1. The J call may be incorrect, as the DNA end agrees better with TRBJ2-7. The germline V gene has CDR1 SGHVT and CDR2 SQSDAQ. This CDR3 has 13 residues. The CDR3 protein is CASSSTGVGEQYF. CDR3 nucleotide sequence: TGTGCCAGCAGCTCCACAGGGGTAGGGGAGCAGTACTTC.

V gene TRBV12-3 or TRBV12-4 combines with J gene TRBJ1-2; D gene unclear. CDR3 length equals 14 residues. With 5 bases removed from V and 3 bases from J, the gap between germline ends came to 13 bases. For the CDR3, the DNA is TGTGCCAGCAGTCCCAGGAGGTTTCACTATGGCTACACCTTC. Its protein is CASSPRRFHYGYTF.

The V call is TRBV7-8, the J call TRBJ2-5; 7 bases line up with TRBD2. This CDR3 contains 16 residues. Germline-derived CDR1 and CDR2 are SGHVS and FQNEAQ. After removal of 1 base from V and 3 bases from J, the junction contained 8 bases not matched to a gene. As DNA, the CDR3 is TGTGCCAGCAGCTTAGGGGGGGGGGTAACCAAAGAGACCCAGTACTTC. It translates to CASSLGGGVTKETQYF.

There are a few counts of this clonotype. This chain joins TRBV7-4 and TRBJ1-4; D gene ambiguous. Germline lookup yields CDR1 SGHVT and CDR2 SQSDAQ. The CDR3 contains 14 residues. V dropped 3 bases and J dropped 6 bases, with 11 bases sitting between them. The CDR3 coding sequence is TGTGCCAGCAGCTTGTTGCAGACCGATGAAAAACTGTTTTTT. This codes for CASSLLQTDEKLFF.

This clonotype has more than one count but fewer than ten. The V gene is TRBV7-2, the J gene TRBJ2-1; no clear D gene. Matching the DNA end better, TRBJ1-2 makes the J call doubtful. This CDR3 has 13 residues. CDR1 SGHTA and CDR2 FQGNSA come from the germline V gene. The CDR3 sequence is CASSLVGNGGYTF. The DNA for the CDR3 is TGTGCCAGCAGCTTAGTAGGGAATGGTGGCTACACCTTC.

This clonotype was observed a few times. V gene TRBV7-8 combines with J gene TRBJ2-7, with D possibly matching TRBD1 (6 bases). Germline lookup yields CDR1 SGHVS and CDR2 FQNEAQ. The V end lost 3 bases, the J end lost 8 bases, and 11 bases lay between the germline ends. CDR3 size: 12 residues. In DNA form, the CDR3 reads TGTGCCAGCAGCTTGGACAGTCACAAGCAGTACTTC. It translates to CASSLDSHKQYF.

The chain employs TRBV10-2 and TRBJ2-1; 8 bases line up with TRBD2. The J call may be incorrect, as the DNA end agrees better with TRBJ2-7. This CDR3 has 14 amino acids. The germline gives CDR1 WSHSY, CDR2 SAAADI. DNA of the CDR3: TGCGCCAGCAACGGGGCGGGGGGTTCCTACGAGCAGTACTTC. This sequence encodes CASNGAGGSYEQYF.

This clonotype came up once. The chain couples TRBV11-1 to TRBJ2-1; no definite D call. TRBJ2-4 explains the end of the DNA better; the J call may be wrong. The CDR3 totals 15 residues. The germline CDR1 and CDR2 sequences are SGHAT and FQDESV (reference sequence). The CDR3 protein is CASSFRMSTVNIQYF. In DNA, the CDR3 is TGTGCCAGCAGCTTTCGGATGTCCACTGTGAACATTCAGTACTTC.

As concerns this clonotype: Because it lacks the conserved phenylalanine or tryptophan at the end, this CDR3 is likely a read error. No DNA is shown, since the ends of the CDR3 on it are uncertain; the CDR3 is the one TCRdb lists. This CDR3 reads CASTGFQGPSYEQYFGS. V usage is TRBV7-8 and J usage is TRBJ2-7; TRBD1, the D gene given by the table, was not confirmed from the DNA. Germline V gene lookup returns CDR1 SGHVS and CDR2 FQNEAQ. The CDR3 is 17 residues long, counting both termini.

The rearrangement links TRBV5-1 to TRBJ2-1; D remains ambiguous. Germline CDR1 is SGHRS and CDR2 is YFSETQ. Trimming shortened V by 4 bases and J by 5 bases, and 10 bases separated the two germline ends. This CDR3 has 13 residues. The CDR3 sequence: CASSLSTNNEQFF. The DNA for the CDR3 is TGCGCCAGCAGCCTATCAACAAACAATGAGCAGTTCTTC. The variable domain in full, with the rest retrieved from reference TRBV5-1 and TRBJ2-1, is KAGVTQTPRYLIKTRGQQVTLSCSPISGHRSVSWYQQTPGQGLQFLFEYFSETQRNKGNFPGRFSGRQFSNSRSEMNVSTLELGDSALYLCASSLSTNNEQFFGPGTRLTVL.

The genes are TRBV7-2 and TRBJ2-1; 10 bases line up with TRBD2. This CDR3 comprises 17 residues. Per the germline V gene, CDR1 is SGHTA and CDR2 is FQGNSA. V was pared by 1 base and J by 5 bases, with 8 bases of the junction left unmatched. DNA of the CDR3: TGTGCCAGCAGCTTAGGAGCGGGAGGGCGCCATCACAATGAGCAGTTCTTC. It yields the protein CASSLGAGGRHHNEQFF.

Judged by abundance, this clonotype is medium-sized. This may arise from a read error, as a much more abundant clone is one base away. The rearrangement uses TRBV7-2 and TRBJ2-7; TRBD2 aligns across 7 bases. The junction had 11 bases not matched to a gene; V was cut back by 5 bases and J by 7 bases. The CDR3 is made up of 14 amino acids. Germline CDR1 and CDR2: SGHTA and FQGNSA. In DNA, the CDR3 is TGTGCCAGCAGCCCCCGCGGGGGAATGAATGAGCAGTACTTC. This sequence encodes CASSPRGGMNEQYF.

The J gene is TRBJ2-3, the V gene TRBV28; D might be TRBD2 (5 bases). The end of the DNA fits TRBJ2-4 better, so the J call may be wrong. CDR3 length equals 13 residues. Germline assignment: CDR1 MDHEN and CDR2 SYDVKM. The CDR3 DNA follows: TGTGCCAGCAGAGTGGCCGGGAACAACATTCAGTACTTC. Residues: CASRVAGNNIQYF.

The rearrangement links TRBV28 to TRBJ2-5; no firm D call. The V end lost 2 bases, the J end lost 11 bases, and 18 bases lay between the germline ends. The CDR3 contains 14 residues. The germline CDR1 and CDR2 sequences are MDHEN and SYDVKM. The CDR3 reads CASSLKLGTDTQYF. The CDR3 DNA reads TGTGCCAGCAGTTTAAAACTGGGCACAGATACGCAGTACTTC.

The V gene is TRBV7-3, the J gene TRBJ2-7; D ambiguous. The J call could be wrong; TRBJ2-1 is a better fit for the DNA end. Germline lookup yields CDR1 SGHTA and CDR2 FQGTGA. There are 13 residues in the CDR3. For the CDR3, the DNA is TGTGCCAGCAGCGCCGAAAGGAACAATGAGCAGTTCTTC. Amino acids: CASSAERNNEQFF.

The table lists this clonotype with many counts. This chain links TRBV5-1 with TRBJ1-5; possible D gene TRBD1, 5 bases. The CDR3 covers 14 residues. Germline CDR1 and CDR2: SGHRS and YFSETQ. V lost 2 bases and J lost 8, with 14 bases in between. In DNA form, the CDR3 reads TGCGCCAGCAGCTTCGGCGGTACGGGGGAGCCCCAGCATTTT. As protein: CASSFGGTGEPQHF.

The rearrangement joins TRBV6-9 to TRBJ1-1; D not certain. Germline CDR1 reads MNHGY; CDR2 reads SVAAGI. This CDR3 has 13 amino acids. V was clipped by 7 bases and J by 10 bases, with 19 bases between them. The DNA of the CDR3 is TGTGCCAGCATCAAAAACGGCGGTCGAGCAGCTTTCTTT. This translates into CASIKNGGRAAFF.

This rearrangement joins TRBV6-1 to TRBJ2-2; the D is unclear. This CDR3 is 14 amino acids long. Looked up from germline, CDR1 is MNHNS and CDR2 is SASEGT. V gave up 6 bases and J gave up 1 base, with 9 bases separating them. CDR3 coding DNA: TGTGCCAGCAGGTGGGCAGAGAACACCGGGGAGCTGTTTTTT. This sequence encodes CASRWAENTGELFF.